The 3 T cell receptor beta chains listed next were all sequenced from one sample in a study of T-cell reconstitution after alpha-beta-depleted transplantation in children. A library of TCRbeta sequences, prepared with unique molecular identifiers, was generated. TCRdb analysed the PCR reads with MiXCR anew, one entry per CDR3 protein. The repertoire has 540,000 or so distinct CDR3 sequences, roughly 24% of them found once; the top ten carry 14%. The sample here was PBMCs, mostly from graft donor cells, taken 360 days after TCRalphabeta/CD19-depleted stem cell transplant. All receptors come from a boy under three years old who had a stem cell transplant for acute myeloid leukemia, so the T cells may come from the graft donor.

In its sample, this clonotype was seen a few times. The chain is built from TRBV25-1 and TRBJ2-7, with TRBD2 matching 7 bases. J lost 6 bases, V lost 5 bases, and 7 bases had no gene match. Germline V gene sequence: CDR1 MGHDK, CDR2 SYGVNS. CDR3 size: 13 residues. DNA of the CDR3: TGTGCCAGCAGTCCCCCGTGGGGGGGCGAGCAGTACGTC. Its protein product is CASSPPWGGEQYV.

This clonotype was seen more than once but under ten times. The V call is TRBV12-3 or TRBV12-4, the J call TRBJ1-5, with D possibly matching TRBD1 (5 bases). V lost 6 bases, J lost 9 bases, and 27 bases lay in between. The CDR3 runs to 17 residues. CDR3 residues: CASSPPRSSGQSSPQHF. The CDR3 region has the DNA TGTGCCAGCAGCCCACCCCGAAGCTCAGGACAATCATCGCCCCAGCATTTT.

This clonotype was counted only a few times. The chain uses TRBV29-1 and TRBJ1-2; 7 bases line up with TRBD1. After removal of 6 bases from V and 4 bases from J, the junction contained 5 bases not matched to a gene. The CDR3 runs 12 residues. Germline V CDR1 and CDR2: SQVTM, ANQGSEA. CDR3 amino acids: CSVSGTVYGYTF. The CDR3 coding sequence is TGCAGCGTGTCCGGGACAGTCTATGGCTACACCTTC.